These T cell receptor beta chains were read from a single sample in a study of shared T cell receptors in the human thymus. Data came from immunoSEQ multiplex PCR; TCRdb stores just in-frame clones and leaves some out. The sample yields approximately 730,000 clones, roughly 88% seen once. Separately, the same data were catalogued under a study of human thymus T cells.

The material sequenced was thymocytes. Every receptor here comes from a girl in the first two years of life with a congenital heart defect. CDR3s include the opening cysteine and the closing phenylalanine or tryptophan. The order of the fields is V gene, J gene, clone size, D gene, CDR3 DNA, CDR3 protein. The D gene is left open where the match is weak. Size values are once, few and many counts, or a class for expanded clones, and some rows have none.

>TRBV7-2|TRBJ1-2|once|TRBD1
TGTGCCAGCAGCTGCGGGCAGGACAGGGGATACTATGGCTACACCTTC
CASSCGQDRGYYGYTF
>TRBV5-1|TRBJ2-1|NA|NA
TGCGCCAGCAGATATATCGGTCAGGGGTCAAGCTCCTACAATGAGCAGTTCTTC
CASRYIGQGSSSYNEQFF
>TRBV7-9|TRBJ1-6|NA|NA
TGTGCCAGCAGCGGCGGGACGGCGGAGGGAACACCCCTCCACTTT
CASSGGTAEGTPLHF
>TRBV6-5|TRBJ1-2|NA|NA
TGTGCCAGCGGGAAGGGCAGCCCAAGGGGGTATGGCTACACCTTC
CASGKGSPRGYGYTF
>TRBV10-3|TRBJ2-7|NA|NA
TGTGCCATCCGCGGGGAGAGACACGAGCAGTACTTC
CAIRGERHEQYF
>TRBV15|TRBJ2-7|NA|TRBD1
TGTGCCACCAGCAGCGGCCGGGACAGATACTACGAGCAGTACTTC
CATSSGRDRYYEQYF
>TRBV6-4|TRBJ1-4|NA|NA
TGTGCCAGCAGTCGGATACAGGGTGAAAAACTGTTTTTT
CASSRIQGEKLFF
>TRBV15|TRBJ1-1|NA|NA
TGTGCCACCAGCAGCAAGATAAGCGCTGAAGCTTTCTTT
CATSSKISAEAFF
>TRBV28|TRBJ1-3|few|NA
TGTGCCAGCAGCTTCGGCTCTGGAAACACCATATATTTT
CASSFGSGNTIYF
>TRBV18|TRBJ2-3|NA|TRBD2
TGTGCCAGCTCATCGGGACTAGCGGGGCCCACTAGCACAGATACGCAGTATTTT
CASSSGLAGPTSTDTQYF
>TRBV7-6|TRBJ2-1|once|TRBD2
TGTGCCAGCAGCTCAGGGACTAGCGGGGGTGTTTCCTACAATGAGCAGTTCTTC
CASSSGTSGGVSYNEQFF
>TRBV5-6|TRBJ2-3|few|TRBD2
TGTGCCAGCAGCCTGACTAGCGGTTCTACTACAGATACGCAGTATTTT
CASSLTSGSTTDTQYF
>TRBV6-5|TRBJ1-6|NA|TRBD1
TGTGCCAGCAGGGATTCGGGACAGGGGTATTCACCCCTCCACTTT
CASRDSGQGYSPLHF
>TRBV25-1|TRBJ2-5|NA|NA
TGTGCCAGCAGTGCTGGTAAGGGGTACCAAGAGACCCAGTACTTC
CASSAGKGYQETQYF
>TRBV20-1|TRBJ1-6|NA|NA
TGCAGTGCTCGAACGACAGCTCTCCACTTT
CSARTTALHF
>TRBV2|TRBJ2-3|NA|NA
TGTGCCAGCAGTGAAGGCAGGAGCACAGATACGCAGTATTTT
CASSEGRSTDTQYF
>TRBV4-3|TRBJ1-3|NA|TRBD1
TGCGCCAGCAGCCAAGAATCGGGACAGCGTAACCGCGGCCCTGGAAACACCATATATTTT
CASSQESGQRNRGPGNTIYF
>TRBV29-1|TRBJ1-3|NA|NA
TGCAGCGTTGATTCGGGAGAGGAGAGTGACACCATATATTTT
CSVDSGEESDTIYF
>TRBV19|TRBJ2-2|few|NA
TGTGCCAGTAGTAGACTAGGATCCCCCGGGGAGCTGTTTTTT
CASSRLGSPGELFF
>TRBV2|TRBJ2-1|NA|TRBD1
TGTGCCAGCAGTGTGAGGGGACAGGGTTGGAGCTCCTACAATGAGCAGTTCTTC
CASSVRGQGWSSYNEQFF
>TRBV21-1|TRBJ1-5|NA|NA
TGTGCCAGCAGCAAAGAAAGGGAAGGGGATCAGCCCCAGCATTTT
CASSKEREGDQPQHF
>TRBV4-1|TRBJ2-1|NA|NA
TGCGCCAGCAGCCAAGATGGGTTGGCATCTGGGGCCAATGAGCAGTTCTTC
CASSQDGLASGANEQFF
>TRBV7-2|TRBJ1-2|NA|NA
TGTGCCAGCAGCTTATTTCACAATGGCTACACCTTC
CASSLFHNGYTF
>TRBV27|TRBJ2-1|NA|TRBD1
TGTGCCAGCAGTTCCACGACAGGGGCCAAACTCTACAATGAGCAGTTCTTC
CASSSTTGAKLYNEQFF
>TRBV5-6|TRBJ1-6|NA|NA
TGTGCCAGCAGCTCCTGGTGGGAGAGGTATAATTCACCCCTCCACTTT
CASSSWWERYNSPLHF
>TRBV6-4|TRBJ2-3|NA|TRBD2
TGTGCCAGCAGCGGGGGGGATACGCAGTATTTT
CASSGGDTQYF
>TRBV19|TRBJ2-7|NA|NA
TGTGCCAGTAGTATCGAGAGAGGGTTCGACGAGCAGTACTTC
CASSIERGFDEQYF
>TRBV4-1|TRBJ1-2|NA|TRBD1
TGCGCCAGCAGCCAAGTGGTACAGGGGCCCCACTATGGCTACACCTTC
CASSQVVQGPHYGYTF
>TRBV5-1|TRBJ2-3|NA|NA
TGCGCCAGCAGCTTGTTCCGGGACTCAGCCTTAGATACGCAGTATTTT
CASSLFRDSALDTQYF
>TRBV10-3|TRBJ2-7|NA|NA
TGTGCCATCAGTGATCGCCAGGGTCACTCCTACGAGCAGTACTTC
CAISDRQGHSYEQYF
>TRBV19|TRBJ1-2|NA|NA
TGTGCCAGTAGTATTCGCCGACACCTTTCTAACTATGGCTACACCTTC
CASSIRRHLSNYGYTF
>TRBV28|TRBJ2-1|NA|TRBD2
TGTGCCAGCAGTTTAATGATCTTGTGGGGGGTTAGCGGGGGCCGTTACAATGAGCAGTTCTTC
CASSLMILWGVSGGRYNEQFF
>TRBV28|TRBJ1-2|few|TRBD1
TGTGCCAGCAGTTTGATGGACAGGGGGGTCGAGAACTATGGCTACACCTTC
CASSLMDRGVENYGYTF
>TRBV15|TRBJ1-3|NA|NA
TGTGCCACCAGCAGAGACTGGGACACAGGAAACACCATATATTTT
CATSRDWDTGNTIYF
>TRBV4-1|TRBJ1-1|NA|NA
TGCGCCAGCAGCCAAGATTTTAGCAATTTACCGGGATGTGGAGCTAACACTGAAGCTTTCTTT
CASSQDFSNLPGCGANTEAFF
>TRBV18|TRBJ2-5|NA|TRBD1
TGTGCCAGCTCACCAGATGGGGACAGAGCAGAGACCCAGTACTTC
CASSPDGDRAETQYF
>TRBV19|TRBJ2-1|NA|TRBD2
TGTGCCAGTAGTATTTTAAGCGGGGGGGCGAGCAATGAGCAGTTCTTC
CASSILSGGASNEQFF
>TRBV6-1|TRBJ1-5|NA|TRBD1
TGTGCCAGCAGTGAAGCTTACAGGGGTGGTCAGCCCCAGCATTTT
CASSEAYRGGQPQHF
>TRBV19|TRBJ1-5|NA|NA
TGTGCCAGTAGTATTCGCCAGTTTAGCAATCAGCCCCAGCATTTT
CASSIRQFSNQPQHF
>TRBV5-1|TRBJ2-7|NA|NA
TGCGCCAGCAGCTTCACCCTAGCTGCCCGCTCCTACGAGCAGTACTTC
CASSFTLAARSYEQYF